This TCR beta chain was obtained from a study of control samples from healthy donors and cancer patients. Sequenced by immunoSEQ multiplex PCR; TCRdb stores in-frame clones only, minus some. Altogether tens of thousands of clones are present, about 85% being singletons, with the ten largest covering approximately 20%. With V trimmed by 0 bases and J by 4 bases, 4 bases remained unmatched. This CDR3 is 15 amino acids long. The germline CDR1 and CDR2 sequences are SGHRS and YFSETQ. The specimen sequenced was blood. This receptor was identified in a man aged 25-40 years in good health. V gene TRBV5-1 combines with J gene TRBJ1-3; the match to TRBD1 covers 7 bases. DNA of the CDR3: TGCGCCAGCAGCTTGGGGCAGGGGGGCGGAAACACCATATATTTT. It encodes CASSLGQGGGNTIYF.